This T cell receptor (beta chain) was sequenced in a study of blood T cell repertoires in COVID-19. Across the study: COVID-19 samples from acute and convalescent phases originated in the United States, Italy and Spain. PBMCs, B-cell-depleted T cells, or T cells provided the cDNA or gDNA that made up the material.

The CDR3 extends over 14 amino acids. V shed 2 bases and J shed 1 base, with 9 bases lying between them. Germline lookup yields CDR1 SGHKS and CDR2 YYEKEE (reference sequence). Authors' methods: Using reference gene primer amplification, nucleated cell counts were estimated. This table comes from immunoSEQ multiplex PCR, and its TCRdb copy is limited to in-frame clones, with some not included. For V, J and clone size, that table is used; D and trimming come from the DNA. This table holds around 100,000 clones, almost 80% found once. V and J are TRBV5-5 and TRBJ1-1, with D perhaps matching TRBD1 (5 bases). The TCR comes from a woman in her 70s with acute or convalescent COVID-19. The material sequenced was peripheral blood. The CDR3 DNA reads TGTGCCAGCAGCTTCGGACACTCGAACACTGAAGCTTTCTTT. It yields the protein CASSFGHSNTEAFF.